These 9 T cell receptor beta chains share one sample of origin, sequenced in a study of T cell responses to AZD1222 COVID-19 vaccine. Sequenced by immunoSEQ multiplex PCR; TCRdb stores in-frame clones only, minus some. The table lists about 25,000 clones, around 87% of them singletons. Source: peripheral blood, taken 28 days after the second AZD1222 dose. Receptors were obtained from an adult who received the AZD1222 COVID-19 vaccine.

The CDR3 DNA follows: TGCGCCAGCAGCTCACTAGTTGGCGATACGCAGTATTTT. Translation gives CASSSLVGDTQYF. The chain has TRBV5-1 and TRBJ2-3, with D possibly TRBD2 on 5 matching bases. Trimming cost V 3 bases and J 6 bases, with 11 bases left between them. Germline-derived CDR1 and CDR2 are SGHRS and YFSETQ. This CDR3 is 13 amino acids long.

The CDR3 loop reads CASSHLGQPQHF. The DNA of the CDR3 is TGTGCCAGCAGCCACCTAGGCCAGCCCCAGCATTTT. J is TRBJ1-5 and V is TRBV6-2 or TRBV6-3; no clear D. Germline assignment: CDR1 MNHEY and CDR2 SVGEGT. The CDR3 runs 12 residues. Between the trimmed V and J ends, which lost 6 bases and 7 bases, there was a span of 10 bases.

This chain links TRBV30 with TRBJ1-3; TRBD1 matches 10 bases. Germline assignment: CDR1 GTSNPN and CDR2 SVGIG (reference sequence). This CDR3 is built from 13 residues. The CDR3 DNA follows: TGTGCTTCTGGGACAGGGGACGGAAACACCATATATTTT. Residues: CASGTGDGNTIYF.

The chain links TRBV3-1 (or the pseudogene TRBV3-2) to TRBJ1-1; no clear D gene. V was clipped by 2 bases and J by 11 bases, with 15 bases between them. CDR3 size: 13 residues. Germline V lookup: CDR1 LGHDT, CDR2 YNNKEL (reference sequence). CDR3 DNA: TGTGCCAGCAGCCAACCCGATACCTGGTTGGCTTTCTTT. It specifies CASSQPDTWLAFF.

V usage is TRBV5-1 and J usage is TRBJ1-4, with TRBD1 identical over 9 bases. Germline trimming cut 4 bases from V and 4 bases from J; bases unmatched to any gene: 8. This CDR3 is 16 amino acids long. CDR1 SGHRS and CDR2 YFSETQ come from the germline V gene. This chain's CDR3 is CASSRDRGYGNEKLFF. Written as DNA, the CDR3 is TGCGCCAGCAGCCGAGACAGGGGGTATGGTAATGAAAAACTGTTTTTT. The full variable domain, its missing parts supplied by reference TRBV5-1 and TRBJ1-4, is KAGVTQTPRYLIKTRGQQVTLSCSPISGHRSVSWYQQTPGQGLQFLFEYFSETQRNKGNFPGRFSGRQFSNSRSEMNVSTLELGDSALYLCASSRDRGYGNEKLFFGSGTQLSVL.

This clone showed up just a few times. V is TRBV28 and J is TRBJ1-5; D not certain. The germline gives CDR1 MDHEN, CDR2 SYDVKM. With 4 bases removed from V and 7 bases from J, the gap between germline ends came to 8 bases. The CDR3 extends over 12 amino acids. The CDR3 bases are TGTGCCAGCAGTTCAGGCATGCAGCCCCAGCATTTT. It yields the protein CASSSGMQPQHF.

This chain connects TRBV6-5 to TRBJ2-7; D not resolved. CDR3 size: 12 residues. Germline V gene data show CDR1 as MNHEY and CDR2 as SVGAGI. Trimming took 6 bases from V and 0 from J, leaving 6 bases between them. In nucleotides, the CDR3 is TGTGCCAGCAGCCCGATCTCCTACGAGCAGTACTTC. Its protein product is CASSPISYEQYF.

CDR3: CASSGTVNTEAFF. Here the CDR3 DNA reads TGTGCCAGCAGCGGTACAGTGAACACTGAAGCTTTCTTT. This chain connects TRBV9 to TRBJ1-1; D not certain. The CDR3 spans 13 residues. CDR1 and CDR2 from the germline V gene are SGDLS and YYNGEE. V was clipped by 3 bases and J by 0 bases, with 6 bases between them.

The chain recombines TRBV5-1 with TRBJ2-3; possibly TRBD2 for D (5 bases). The CDR3 loop spans 15 amino acids. The V end lost 0 bases, the J end lost 2 bases, and 10 bases lay between the germline ends. Germline V gives CDR1 SGHRS, CDR2 YFSETQ. The CDR3 DNA sequence: TGCGCCAGCAGCTTGGGCCTAGCCCTCACAGATACGCAGTATTTT. Translation gives CASSLGLALTDTQYF.